This T cell receptor beta chain was identified in a study of blood T cell repertoires in COVID-19. Study-wide background: The study drew acute and convalescent COVID-19 samples from the United States, Italy and Spain. The cDNA or gDNA used as material had been derived from T cells, B-cell-depleted T cells, or PBMCs.

Participants were aged about 18 to 100 years from more than 20 US areas. What the recovered Cohort 3 donors had was two negative PCRs, clearance, or symptom resolution. The method was immunoSEQ multiplex PCR; TCRdb's version includes in-frame clones alone and lacks a portion of them. The sample shows 190,000 or so clones, roughly 82% of them seen only once. The length of the CDR3 is 13 residues. From germline, CDR1 is LGHDT and CDR2 YNNKEL (reference sequence). Losses at the gene ends were 0 bases for V and 6 bases for J; bases not matched to a gene: 1. The receptor was derived from a man aged 40-49 years who had recovered from COVID-19. Sequencing was done on a sample of PBMCs or T cells enriched from blood (not recorded which). The rearrangement links TRBV3-1 (or the pseudogene TRBV3-2) to TRBJ2-7; 8 nucleotides agree with TRBD1. CDR3 region: CASSQDRGREQYF. CDR3 coding DNA: TGTGCCAGCAGCCAAGACAGGGGGCGCGAGCAGTACTTC.